This paragraph covers one TCR beta chain sequence. J lost 0 bases, V lost 0 bases, and 3 bases had no gene match. CDR3 length: 16 amino acids. Germline CDR1 LNHNV, CDR2 YYDKDF (reference sequence). This sample was included in a study of human versus mouse CDR3 diversity and MHC coevolution. TCRdb's copy holds only in-frame clones and misses some; the assay was immunoSEQ multiplex PCR. The sample has about 80,000 clones; 90% to 95% are singletons. The sequence was obtained from a person aged 30-69 years in good health. The specimen sequenced was naive CD4+ T cells from blood. Indicated subset: CD45RO-negative CD62L-positive naive CD4 T cells. The chain links TRBV15 to TRBJ2-7; 9 bases align to TRBD2. For the CDR3, the DNA is TGTGCCACCAGCAGAGACCTAGCGGGGTCCTCCTACGAGCAGTACTTC. It translates to CATSRDLAGSSYEQYF. Drawing the rest from reference TRBV15 and TRBJ2-7, the complete variable domain is DAMVIQNPRYQVTQFGKPVTLSCSQTLNHNVMYWYQQKSSQAPKLLFHYYDKDFNNEADTPDNFQSRRPNTSFCFLDIRSPGLGDTAMYLCATSRDLAGSSYEQYFGPGTRLTVT.